This is a list of T cell receptor beta chains from one sample in a study of blood T cell repertoires in COVID-19. The method was immunoSEQ multiplex PCR; TCRdb's version includes in-frame clones alone and lacks a portion of them. In the table there are roughly 670,000 clones, about 90% of which are singletons. Material: peripheral blood. These receptors originate from a woman under 30 with acute or convalescent COVID-19. Each CDR3 is given with its conserved first and last residue. Fields, in order: J gene, V gene, clone size, D gene, CDR3 protein, CDR3 DNA. A D gene is named only where the DNA matches it firmly. Only some rows state a clone size, as once, few, many or a class for expanded clones.

j_call: TRBJ2-7; v_call: TRBV5-6; clone_size: .; d_call: .; cdr3_aa: CASSPAGRGNYEQYF; cdr3_nt: TGTGCCAGCAGCCCGGCGGGGCGTGGTAACTACGAGCAGTACTTC
j_call: TRBJ2-7; v_call: TRBV6-5; clone_size: once; d_call: TRBD2; cdr3_aa: CASSLAGGAYEQYF; cdr3_nt: TGTGCCAGCAGTTTAGCGGGGGGAGCGTACGAGCAGTACTTC
j_call: TRBJ1-2; v_call: TRBV9; clone_size: .; d_call: TRBD1; cdr3_aa: CASSSRDRAGYTF; cdr3_nt: TGTGCCAGCAGCTCCCGGGACAGGGCTGGCTACACCTTC
j_call: TRBJ2-3; v_call: TRBV27; clone_size: once; d_call: .; cdr3_aa: CASSPQGFSTDTQYF; cdr3_nt: TGTGCCAGCAGTCCTCAGGGGTTTAGCACAGATACGCAGTATTTT
j_call: TRBJ1-2; v_call: TRBV6-5; clone_size: .; d_call: .; cdr3_aa: CARSGSRGVYGYTF; cdr3_nt: TGTGCCAGATCCGGGAGCCGCGGTGTCTATGGCTACACCTTC
j_call: TRBJ1-2; v_call: TRBV6-1; clone_size: .; d_call: .; cdr3_aa: CASSELKSRGLHYGYTF; cdr3_nt: TGTGCCAGCAGTGAACTTAAGAGCCGGGGACTACACTATGGCTACACCTTC
j_call: TRBJ2-7; v_call: TRBV5-1; clone_size: .; d_call: TRBD2; cdr3_aa: CASSLSPGERGTSYEQYF; cdr3_nt: TGCGCCAGCAGCTTGTCCCCGGGGGAGCGGGGGACCTCCTACGAGCAGTACTTC
j_call: TRBJ1-1; v_call: TRBV29-1; clone_size: once; d_call: .; cdr3_aa: CSVVPGYTEAFF; cdr3_nt: TGCAGCGTTGTTCCAGGGTACACTGAAGCTTTCTTT
j_call: TRBJ1-4; v_call: TRBV4-2; clone_size: .; d_call: TRBD1; cdr3_aa: CASSPRDSGEGSEKLFF; cdr3_nt: TGTGCCAGCAGCCCGAGGGACAGCGGTGAAGGGTCTGAAAAACTGTTTTTT
j_call: TRBJ1-6; v_call: TRBV5-1; clone_size: .; d_call: .; cdr3_aa: CASSLDIGTNSPLHF; cdr3_nt: TGCGCCAGCAGCTTGGACATCGGGACAAATTCACCCCTCCACTTT
j_call: TRBJ1-4; v_call: TRBV9; clone_size: .; d_call: .; cdr3_aa: CASSSQGGGAFEKLFF; cdr3_nt: TGTGCCAGCAGCTCCCAGGGTGGGGGCGCCTTTGAAAAACTGTTTTTT
j_call: TRBJ2-5; v_call: TRBV12-5; clone_size: .; d_call: TRBD1; cdr3_aa: CASSFLLTGTGVATQYF; cdr3_nt: TGTGCTAGTTCTTTTCTACTGACCGGGACAGGGGTGGCGACCCAGTACTTC
j_call: TRBJ2-7; v_call: TRBV18; clone_size: .; d_call: .; cdr3_aa: CASSRGQIGSYEQYF; cdr3_nt: TGTGCCAGCTCACGCGGTCAGATCGGGTCCTACGAGCAGTACTTC
j_call: TRBJ1-5; v_call: TRBV5-1; clone_size: .; d_call: TRBD1; cdr3_aa: CASSLTGGQSNQPQHF; cdr3_nt: TGCGCCAGCAGCCTAACAGGGGGCCAGAGCAATCAGCCCCAGCATTTT
j_call: TRBJ2-7; v_call: TRBV18; clone_size: .; d_call: .; cdr3_aa: CASCPTVPSHEQYF; cdr3_nt: TGTGCCAGCTGCCCGACAGTACCCAGCCACGAGCAGTACTTC
j_call: TRBJ2-7; v_call: TRBV4-1; clone_size: .; d_call: .; cdr3_aa: CASSQDLSYEQYF; cdr3_nt: TGCGCCAGCAGCCAAGACCTATCCTACGAGCAGTACTTC
j_call: TRBJ2-5; v_call: TRBV6-2/TRBV6-3; clone_size: .; d_call: .; cdr3_aa: CASSDRSQETQYF; cdr3_nt: TGTGCCAGCAGCGACAGATCACAAGAGACCCAGTACTTC
j_call: TRBJ1-1; v_call: TRBV6-5; clone_size: few; d_call: .; cdr3_aa: CASSGQMNTEAFF; cdr3_nt: TGTGCCAGCAGCGGACAGATGAACACTGAAGCTTTCTTT
j_call: TRBJ1-1; v_call: TRBV18; clone_size: .; d_call: TRBD1; cdr3_aa: CASSSLGDRGNTEAFF; cdr3_nt: TGTGCCAGCTCAAGTCTTGGAGACAGGGGGAACACTGAAGCTTTCTTT
j_call: TRBJ1-6; v_call: TRBV7-9; clone_size: .; d_call: TRBD1; cdr3_aa: CASSRRQGWWNSPLHF; cdr3_nt: TGTGCCAGCAGCCGTAGACAGGGATGGTGGAACTCACCCCTCCACTTT
j_call: TRBJ2-7; v_call: TRBV14; clone_size: .; d_call: TRBD2; cdr3_aa: CASSQAGRAWYEQYF; cdr3_nt: TGTGCCAGCAGCCAAGCCGGGAGGGCTTGGTACGAGCAGTACTTC
j_call: TRBJ1-1; v_call: TRBV18; clone_size: .; d_call: TRBD1; cdr3_aa: CASSLTPGTGSVEAFF; cdr3_nt: TGTGCCAGCTCACTTACTCCCGGGACAGGGTCCGTTGAAGCTTTCTTT
j_call: TRBJ1-2; v_call: TRBV25-1; clone_size: .; d_call: .; cdr3_aa: CASSDQGRHGYTF; cdr3_nt: TGTGCCAGCAGTGACCAGGGTCGGCATGGCTACACCTTC
j_call: TRBJ2-2; v_call: TRBV7-9; clone_size: .; d_call: .; cdr3_aa: CASSLAQGANTGELFF; cdr3_nt: TGTGCCAGCAGCTTAGCCCAGGGTGCGAACACCGGGGAGCTGTTTTTT
j_call: TRBJ1-2; v_call: TRBV19; clone_size: .; d_call: .; cdr3_aa: CASSSGGRVKSYTF; cdr3_nt: TGTGCCAGTAGTTCGGGGGGGCGTGTGAAGAGCTACACCTTC
j_call: TRBJ1-1; v_call: TRBV7-9; clone_size: .; d_call: .; cdr3_aa: CASSSAGVGAFF; cdr3_nt: TGTGCCAGCAGCTCAGCAGGGGTGGGAGCTTTCTTT
j_call: TRBJ1-4; v_call: TRBV3-1/TRBV3-2; clone_size: .; d_call: .; cdr3_aa: CASSQGPELFF; cdr3_nt: TGTGCCAGCAGCCAGGGGCCCGAACTGTTTTTT
j_call: TRBJ1-4; v_call: TRBV7-9; clone_size: .; d_call: .; cdr3_aa: CASSLAHQGFATNEKLFF; cdr3_nt: TGTGCCAGCAGCTTAGCGCATCAGGGCTTTGCAACTAATGAAAAACTGTTTTTT
j_call: TRBJ2-5; v_call: TRBV6-5; clone_size: .; d_call: TRBD1; cdr3_aa: CASSYRTGGVETQYF; cdr3_nt: TGTGCCAGCAGTTACAGGACAGGGGGCGTTGAGACCCAGTACTTC
j_call: TRBJ1-6; v_call: TRBV27; clone_size: .; d_call: .; cdr3_aa: CASTLDRMAPSPLHF; cdr3_nt: TGTGCCAGCACCTTGGACAGAATGGCCCCCTCACCCCTCCACTTT
j_call: TRBJ1-2; v_call: TRBV9; clone_size: .; d_call: .; cdr3_aa: CASSRVVEGYTF; cdr3_nt: TGTGCCAGCAGCCGGGTGGTGGAAGGCTACACCTTC
j_call: TRBJ1-6; v_call: TRBV7-6; clone_size: once; d_call: TRBD1; cdr3_aa: CASTFKQGAGSPLHF; cdr3_nt: TGTGCCAGCACCTTCAAACAGGGGGCAGGTTCACCCCTCCACTTT
j_call: TRBJ1-5; v_call: TRBV27; clone_size: .; d_call: TRBD1; cdr3_aa: CASSSWTGGLVRDQPQHF; cdr3_nt: TGTGCCAGCAGTTCCTGGACAGGGGGGTTGGTTAGGGATCAGCCCCAGCATTTT
j_call: TRBJ1-1; v_call: TRBV9; clone_size: .; d_call: .; cdr3_aa: CASSVAAMNTEAFF; cdr3_nt: TGTGCCAGCAGCGTGGCGGCGATGAACACTGAAGCTTTCTTT
j_call: TRBJ1-6; v_call: TRBV21-1; clone_size: .; d_call: .; cdr3_aa: CASSKARQGAFTNLNSPLHF; cdr3_nt: TGTGCCAGCAGCAAAGCGCGCCAGGGGGCCTTCACGAATCTAAATTCACCCCTCCACTTT
j_call: TRBJ2-4; v_call: TRBV30; clone_size: .; d_call: .; cdr3_aa: CAWSSRARYIQYF; cdr3_nt: TGTGCCTGGAGTTCGAGGGCGAGGTACATTCAGTACTTC
j_call: TRBJ1-1; v_call: TRBV14; clone_size: .; d_call: TRBD1; cdr3_aa: CASSQTTGIEAFF; cdr3_nt: TGTGCCAGCAGCCAAACGACAGGGATTGAAGCTTTCTTT
j_call: TRBJ1-2; v_call: TRBV9; clone_size: few; d_call: TRBD1; cdr3_aa: CASTALQGIPGYTF; cdr3_nt: TGTGCCAGCACGGCATTACAGGGGATACCAGGCTACACCTTC
j_call: TRBJ1-6; v_call: TRBV1; clone_size: .; d_call: .; cdr3_aa: CTSSHRPHRDRVQEVNSPLHF; cdr3_nt: TGCACCAGCAGCCACCGGCCCCACCGGGACAGGGTGCAAGAAGTTAATTCACCCCTCCACTTT
j_call: TRBJ1-3; v_call: TRBV3-1/TRBV3-2; clone_size: .; d_call: .; cdr3_aa: CASSQEHRGNF; cdr3_nt: TGTGCCAGCAGCCAAGAACACCGGGGGAATTTT
j_call: TRBJ2-3; v_call: TRBV10-3; clone_size: .; d_call: TRBD2; cdr3_aa: CAISESIAGGPADTQYF; cdr3_nt: TGTGCCATCAGTGAGTCGATAGCGGGGGGGCCAGCAGATACGCAGTATTTT
j_call: TRBJ2-7; v_call: TRBV12-5; clone_size: .; d_call: TRBD1; cdr3_aa: CASERAGTGSYEQYF; cdr3_nt: TGTGCTAGTGAGAGGGCCGGGACAGGCTCCTACGAGCAGTACTTC
j_call: TRBJ2-5; v_call: TRBV19; clone_size: .; d_call: TRBD1; cdr3_aa: CASTAGQGALETQYF; cdr3_nt: TGTGCCAGTACCGCGGGACAGGGGGCTCTAGAGACCCAGTACTTC
j_call: TRBJ2-2; v_call: TRBV3-1/TRBV3-2; clone_size: .; d_call: .; cdr3_aa: CASSPFAKGAGELFF; cdr3_nt: TGTGCCAGCAGCCCGTTCGCCAAGGGGGCCGGGGAGCTGTTTTTT
j_call: TRBJ1-4; v_call: TRBV9; clone_size: .; d_call: .; cdr3_aa: CASSVGQLDNEKLFF; cdr3_nt: TGTGCCAGCAGCGTAGGACAGCTGGATAATGAAAAACTGTTTTTT
j_call: TRBJ1-6; v_call: TRBV9; clone_size: .; d_call: .; cdr3_aa: CASSGQGLTSPLHF; cdr3_nt: TGTGCCAGCAGCGGGCAGGGCTTGACTTCACCCCTCCACTTT
j_call: TRBJ2-1; v_call: TRBV6-1; clone_size: .; d_call: TRBD1; cdr3_aa: CASSDVPGQGGEQFF; cdr3_nt: TGTGCCAGCAGTGACGTCCCGGGACAGGGAGGGGAGCAGTTCTTC
j_call: TRBJ1-2; v_call: TRBV5-1; clone_size: .; d_call: .; cdr3_aa: CASSLLVGQHGYTF; cdr3_nt: TGCGCCAGCAGCTTGTTGGTGGGACAACATGGCTACACCTTC
j_call: TRBJ1-5; v_call: TRBV19; clone_size: .; d_call: .; cdr3_aa: CASSIRAPYSNQPQHF; cdr3_nt: TGTGCCAGTAGTATCAGGGCTCCTTATAGCAATCAGCCCCAGCATTTT
j_call: TRBJ1-6; v_call: TRBV29-1; clone_size: .; d_call: .; cdr3_aa: CSVLQGDGSPLHF; cdr3_nt: TGCAGCGTCCTTCAGGGCGACGGGTCACCCCTCCACTTT
j_call: TRBJ1-2; v_call: TRBV19; clone_size: .; d_call: TRBD1; cdr3_aa: CASSTISSGGYGYTF; cdr3_nt: TGTGCCAGTAGTACCATATCGTCAGGGGGCTATGGCTACACCTTC